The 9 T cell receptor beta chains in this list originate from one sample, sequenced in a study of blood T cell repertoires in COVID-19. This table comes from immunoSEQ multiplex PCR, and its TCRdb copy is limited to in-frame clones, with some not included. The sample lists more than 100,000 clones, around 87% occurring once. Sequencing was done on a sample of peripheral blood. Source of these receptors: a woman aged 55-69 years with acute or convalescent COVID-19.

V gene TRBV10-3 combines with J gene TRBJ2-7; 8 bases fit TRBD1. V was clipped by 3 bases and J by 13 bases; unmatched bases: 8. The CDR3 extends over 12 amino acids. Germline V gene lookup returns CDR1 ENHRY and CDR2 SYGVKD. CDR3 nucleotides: TGTGCCATCAGTGATGGGCAGGGGGCGACATACTTC. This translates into CAISDGQGATYF.

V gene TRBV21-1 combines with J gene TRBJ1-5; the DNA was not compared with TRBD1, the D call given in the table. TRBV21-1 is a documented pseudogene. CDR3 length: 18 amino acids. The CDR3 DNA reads TGTGCCAGTCCTACGATCACAGGGCCCGAGTACCGCAATCAGCCCCAGCATTTT. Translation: CASPTITGPEYRNQPQHF.

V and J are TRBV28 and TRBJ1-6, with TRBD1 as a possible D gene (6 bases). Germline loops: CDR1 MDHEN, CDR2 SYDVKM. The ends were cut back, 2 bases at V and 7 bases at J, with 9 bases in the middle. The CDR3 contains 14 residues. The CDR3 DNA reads TGTGCCAGCAGTTTACAAACAGGGAATTCACCCCTCCACTTT. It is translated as CASSLQTGNSPLHF.

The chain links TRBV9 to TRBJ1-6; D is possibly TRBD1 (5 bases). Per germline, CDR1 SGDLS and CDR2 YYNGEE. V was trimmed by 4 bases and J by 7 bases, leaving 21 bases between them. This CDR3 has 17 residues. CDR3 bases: TGTGCCAGCAGCTCACTAACGACGGTGGGGCTGAATTCACCCCTCCACTTT. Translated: CASSSLTTVGLNSPLHF.

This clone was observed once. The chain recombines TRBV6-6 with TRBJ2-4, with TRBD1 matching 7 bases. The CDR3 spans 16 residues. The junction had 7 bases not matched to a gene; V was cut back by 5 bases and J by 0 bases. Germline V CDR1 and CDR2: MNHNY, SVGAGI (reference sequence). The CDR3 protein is CASSPRQGRAKNIQYF. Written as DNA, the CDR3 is TGTGCCAGCAGTCCCCGACAGGGCCGAGCCAAAAACATTCAGTACTTC.

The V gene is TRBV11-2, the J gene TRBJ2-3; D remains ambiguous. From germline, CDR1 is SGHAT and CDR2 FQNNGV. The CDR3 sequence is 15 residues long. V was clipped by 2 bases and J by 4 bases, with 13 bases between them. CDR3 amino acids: CASSLWAGWADTQYF. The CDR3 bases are TGTGCCAGCAGCTTATGGGCTGGGTGGGCAGATACGCAGTATTTT. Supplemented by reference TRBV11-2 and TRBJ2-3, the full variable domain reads EAGVAQSPRYKIIEKRQSVAFWCNPISGHATLYWYQQILGQGPKLLIQFQNNGVVDDSQLPKDRFSAERLKGVDSTLKIQPAKLEDSAVYLCASSLWAGWADTQYFGPGTRLTVL.

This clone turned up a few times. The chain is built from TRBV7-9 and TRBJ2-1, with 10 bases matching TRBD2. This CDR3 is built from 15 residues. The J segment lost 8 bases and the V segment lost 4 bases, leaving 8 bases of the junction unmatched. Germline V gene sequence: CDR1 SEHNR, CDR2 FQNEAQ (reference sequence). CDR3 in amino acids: CASSSKASGSHEQFF. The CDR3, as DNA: TGTGCCAGCAGCTCCAAGGCTAGCGGGAGCCATGAGCAGTTCTTC.

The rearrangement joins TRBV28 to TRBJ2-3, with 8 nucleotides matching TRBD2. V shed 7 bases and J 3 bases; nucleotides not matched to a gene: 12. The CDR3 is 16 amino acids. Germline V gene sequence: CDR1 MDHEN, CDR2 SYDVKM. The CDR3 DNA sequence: TGTGCCAGCACCGTGATCGGGGGGGCGCAAACAGATACGCAGTATTTT. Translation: CASTVIGGAQTDTQYF.

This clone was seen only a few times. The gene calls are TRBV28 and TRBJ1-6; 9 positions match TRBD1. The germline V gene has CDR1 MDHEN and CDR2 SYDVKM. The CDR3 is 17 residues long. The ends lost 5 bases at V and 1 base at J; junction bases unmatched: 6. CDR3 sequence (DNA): TGTGCCAGCAGTCCACCGGGACAGGGTTCCTATAATTCACCCCTCCACTTT. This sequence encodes CASSPPGQGSYNSPLHF. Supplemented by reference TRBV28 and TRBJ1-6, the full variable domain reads DVKVTQSSRYLVKRTGEKVFLECVQDMDHENMFWYRQDPGLGLRLIYFSYDVKMKEKGDIPEGYSVSREKKERFSLILESASTNQTSMYLCASSPPGQGSYNSPLHFGNGTRLTVT.